Each of the 23 T cell receptor beta chains below was sequenced from the same sample in a study of graft-versus-host responses after intestinal transplantation. The table came from immunoSEQ multiplex PCR; TCRdb's copy has only in-frame clones and leaves some out. The table lists approximately 80,000 clones, about 89% of them singletons, with approximately 0.35% in the top ten. For these receptors, no antigen is known. Sample: unstimulated CD4+ T cells sorted from spleen or lymph node cells, taken before intestinal transplant. Every receptor here comes from a human donor who received an intestinal transplant.

About this clone itself: At the DNA level, this CDR3 is encoded by other sequences in the same sample as well. This sequence joins TRBV5-1 and TRBJ1-1; no firm D call. V lost 0 bases to trimming and J lost 0 bases, with 6 bases between them. The CDR3 is made up of 14 amino acids. Germline V gives CDR1 SGHRS, CDR2 YFSETQ. The CDR3 loop is CASSLDSLNTEAFF. For the CDR3, the DNA is TGCGCCAGCAGCTTGGACAGCCTGAACACTGAAGCTTTCTTT.

The J gene is TRBJ1-2, the V gene TRBV28; TRBD1 might be the D (6 bases). CDR1 and CDR2 from the germline V gene are MDHEN and SYDVKM. The germline V and J ends were trimmed by 5 bases and 4 bases, with 14 bases remaining between them. The CDR3 runs 14 residues. The CDR3 DNA reads TGTGCCAGCAGTAAGGGGGACCATCCCTATGGCTACACCTTC. It translates to CASSKGDHPYGYTF.

The V and J genes are TRBV5-1 and TRBJ2-7; 11 bases match TRBD2. With 4 bases clipped from V and 3 bases from J, the junction kept 6 bases outside the gene matches. The length of the CDR3 is 15 residues. Germline CDR1 is SGHRS and CDR2 is YFSETQ. DNA of the CDR3: TGCGCCAGCAGCGACACCGGGACTAGCGGCTACGAGCAGTACTTC. As protein: CASSDTGTSGYEQYF.

The chain uses TRBV18 and TRBJ2-5, with 9 bases aligning to TRBD1. The CDR3 spans 14 residues. The germline V gene has CDR1 KGHSH and CDR2 LQKENI. V was pared by 0 bases and J by 4 bases, with 0 bases of the junction left unmatched. The CDR3 DNA reads TGTGCCAGCTCACCACCGACAGGGGGAGAGACCCAGTACTTC. It codes for CASSPPTGGETQYF.

The rearrangement uses TRBV9 and TRBJ2-3, with D possibly being TRBD1 (5 bases). Germline V gene lookup returns CDR1 SGDLS and CDR2 YYNGEE. Trimming took off 4 bases at V and 5 bases at J, with 8 bases between the two ends. The length of the CDR3 is 12 residues. The CDR3 sequence is CASSLQGDTQYF. Here the CDR3 DNA reads TGTGCCAGCAGCCTGCAGGGAGATACGCAGTATTTT.

The chain employs TRBV18 and TRBJ2-3; 7 bases fit TRBD1. This CDR3 is 15 amino acids long. Germline V gene sequence: CDR1 KGHSH, CDR2 LQKENI. Unmatched junction bases numbered 3, after V lost 1 base and J lost 2 bases. Written as DNA, the CDR3 is TGTGCCAGCTCACCACGTAAGGGGGCCACAGATACGCAGTATTTT. This sequence encodes CASSPRKGATDTQYF.

The chain has TRBV5-6 and TRBJ2-2, with 9 bases lining up with TRBD1. CDR1 and CDR2 from the germline V gene are SGHDT and YYEEEE. This CDR3 spans 18 amino acids. Unmatched junction bases numbered 11, after V lost 0 bases and J lost 5 bases. The CDR3 here is CASSLGLRGQGSTGELFF. For the CDR3, the DNA is TGTGCCAGCAGCTTGGGTTTGCGGGGACAGGGATCAACCGGGGAGCTGTTTTTT. Full variable domain (missing parts from reference TRBV5-6 and TRBJ2-2): DAGVTQSPTHLIKTRGQQVTLRCSPKSGHDTVSWYQQALGQGPQFIFQYYEEEERQRGNFPDRFSGHQFPNYSSELNVNALLLGDSALYLCASSLGLRGQGSTGELFFGEGSRLTVL.

This clone was detected only a few times. The chain employs TRBV19 and TRBJ2-3; 10 bases align to TRBD2. Unmatched junction bases numbered 7, after V lost 4 bases and J lost 3 bases. The CDR3 has 16 residues. Germline CDR1 and CDR2: LNHDA and SQIVND (reference sequence). The CDR3 is CASSTPSGRATDTQYF. DNA of the CDR3: TGTGCCAGTAGTACCCCTAGCGGGAGAGCTACAGATACGCAGTATTTT.

The chain links TRBV7-6 to TRBJ2-2; 12 nucleotides line up with TRBD2. Looked up from germline, CDR1 is SGHVS and CDR2 is FNYEAQ. The CDR3 extends over 18 amino acids. The V and J ends lost 1 base and 4 bases, in that order; junction bases with no gene match: 7. The CDR3 sequence: CASSLVPLTSGSTGELFF. The CDR3 DNA reads as TGTGCCAGCAGCTTAGTACCACTGACTAGCGGGAGCACCGGGGAGCTGTTTTTT.

The V and J genes are TRBV19 and TRBJ2-7, with D possibly matching TRBD2 (6 bases). This CDR3 has 15 amino acids. Germline lookup yields CDR1 LNHDA and CDR2 SQIVND (reference sequence). The V gene lost 6 bases and the J gene lost 2 bases, with 17 bases spanning the gap. CDR3 sequence reads: CASSIRQGGPYEQYF. DNA for the CDR3: TGTGCCAGTAGCATAAGGCAGGGAGGTCCCTACGAGCAGTACTTC. Drawing the rest from reference TRBV19 and TRBJ2-7, the complete variable domain is DGGITQSPKYLFRKEGQNVTLSCEQNLNHDAMYWYRQDPGQGLRLIYYSQIVNDFQKGDIAEGYSVSREKKESFPLTVTSAQKNPTAFYLCASSIRQGGPYEQYFGPGTRLTVT.

This chain connects TRBV7-8 to TRBJ2-5; TRBD2 aligns across 11 bases. The germline V gene has CDR1 SGHVS and CDR2 FQNEAQ. The V segment lost 2 bases and the J segment 0 bases; nucleotides outside the gene matches: 8. The CDR3 is 18 residues long. Written as DNA, the CDR3 is TGTGCCAGCAGCTTATGGCTAGCGGGAGGCTCGTACCAAGAGACCCAGTACTTC. Protein product: CASSLWLAGGSYQETQYF.

V gene TRBV30 combines with J gene TRBJ2-3; D is uncertain. V was pared by 2 bases and J by 11 bases, with 11 bases between. Germline CDR1 reads GTSNPN; CDR2 reads SVGIG (reference sequence). The CDR3 covers 11 residues. This CDR3 reads CAWSWQEQQYF. For the CDR3, the DNA is TGTGCCTGGAGTTGGCAGGAACAGCAGTATTTT.

The chain combines TRBV5-8 with TRBJ2-3; the match to TRBD2 covers 11 bases. The germline CDR1 and CDR2 sequences are SGHTS and YDEGEE. CDR3 length: 19 amino acids. V trimming: 2 bases; J trimming: 4 bases; junction bases outside the gene matches: 15. Here the CDR3 reads CASSFVAGLWTSGPDTQYF. In DNA form, the CDR3 reads TGTGCCAGCAGCTTTGTGGCGGGGTTGTGGACTAGCGGGCCAGATACGCAGTATTTT.

The chain couples TRBV21-1 to TRBJ2-3; the table gives TRBD1 as D, unverified against the DNA. TRBV21-1 is reported as a pseudogene. This CDR3 is built from 12 residues. The CDR3, as DNA: TGTTTTTTCCTCAGGGTCCCAGATACGCAGTATTTT. Protein sequence: CFFLRVPDTQYF.

The chain carries TRBV28 and TRBJ1-2; perhaps TRBD1 as D (5 bases). Deletions cut 6 bases from V and 1 base from J, with 15 bases between. The germline gives CDR1 MDHEN, CDR2 SYDVKM. CDR3 length: 15 amino acids. The CDR3 DNA follows: TGTGCCAGCAGCCGAGCAGGGAACCTTAACTATGGCTACACCTTC. It translates to CASSRAGNLNYGYTF.

There are a few counts of this clone. This chain links TRBV6-5 with TRBJ2-7; 7 bases match TRBD1. The CDR3 runs to 14 residues. In germline, CDR1 is MNHEY, CDR2 SVGAGI. Trimming cost V 3 bases and J 4 bases; bases outside gene matches: 6. The CDR3 loop reads CASSYGRGKYEQYF. CDR3 nucleotide sequence: TGTGCCAGCAGTTATGGCAGGGGGAAATACGAGCAGTACTTC.

This clone was detected only a few times. The CDR3 reads CASSLIGGTGGIEQFF. The CDR3 bases are TGTGCCAGCAGCTTAATCGGTGGGACAGGGGGGATTGAGCAGTTCTTC. This chain joins TRBV7-2 and TRBJ2-1, with 11 positions matching TRBD1. V lost 2 bases to trimming and J lost 9 bases; unmatched junction nucleotides: 9. CDR3 length: 16 amino acids. Looked up from germline, CDR1 is SGHTA and CDR2 is FQGNSA. Complete variable domain (other parts from reference TRBV7-2 and TRBJ2-1): GAGVSQSPSNKVTEKGKDVELRCDPISGHTALYWYRQSLGQGLEFLIYFQGNSAPDKSGLPSDRFSAERTGGSVSTLTIQRTQQEDSAVYLCASSLIGGTGGIEQFFGPGTRLTVL.

This chain connects TRBV19 to TRBJ1-5; possibly TRBD1 for D (6 bases). V was clipped by 7 bases and J by 7 bases, with 14 bases between them. CDR1 and CDR2 (germline): LNHDA, SQIVND (reference sequence). The CDR3 runs 13 residues. The CDR3 DNA is TGTGCCAGTACTGGGGGCGTGGGACAGCCCCAGCATTTT. It specifies CASTGGVGQPQHF.

DNA for the CDR3: TGTGCCAGCAGCCCGGACTATTTTGGACGCTACGAGCAGTACTTC. This sequence encodes CASSPDYFGRYEQYF. The chain couples TRBV5-5 to TRBJ2-7, with D tentatively TRBD2 (6 bases). Germline lookup yields CDR1 SGHKS and CDR2 YYEKEE (reference sequence). The length of the CDR3 is 15 residues. V was pared by 4 bases and J by 3 bases, with 17 bases between.

On this clone: Other DNA sequences in this sample translate to the same CDR3. CDR3 loop: CASSLSGYEQYF. The CDR3 DNA follows: TGTGCCAGCAGTTTAAGCGGATACGAGCAGTACTTC. The gene calls are TRBV28 and TRBJ2-7, with D perhaps matching TRBD2 (5 bases). CDR3 length: 12 amino acids. Germline V lookup: CDR1 MDHEN, CDR2 SYDVKM. V lost 2 bases and J 4 bases, leaving 6 bases between the germline ends. Supplemented by reference TRBV28 and TRBJ2-7, the full variable domain reads DVKVTQSSRYLVKRTGEKVFLECVQDMDHENMFWYRQDPGLGLRLIYFSYDVKMKEKGDIPEGYSVSREKKERFSLILESASTNQTSMYLCASSLSGYEQYFGPGTRLTVT.

This sequence joins TRBV5-7 and TRBJ1-4; D is unclear. TRBV5-7 falls under the ORF class, with uncertain function. The CDR3 has 14 amino acids. V dropped 2 bases and J dropped 7 bases, with 12 bases sitting between them. This chain's CDR3 is CASSFSLSAEKLFF. Written as DNA, the CDR3 is TGTGCCAGCAGCTTCAGTTTGTCCGCTGAAAAACTGTTTTTT.

The chain couples TRBV2 to TRBJ1-2, with D perhaps matching TRBD1 (6 bases). The germline V gene encodes CDR1 SNHLY and CDR2 FYNNEI. The ends were cut back, 7 bases at V and 4 bases at J, with 13 bases in the middle. CDR3 length: 13 residues. In DNA, the CDR3 is TGTGCCAGCACGACAGGCCCGTCCTATGGCTACACCTTC. It yields the protein CASTTGPSYGYTF.

The chain employs TRBV7-2 and TRBJ2-4, with 9 bases identical to TRBD2. This CDR3 has 18 amino acids. Germline lookup yields CDR1 SGHTA and CDR2 FQGNSA. V was clipped by 1 base and J by 0 bases; unmatched bases: 7. CDR3 protein: CASSLEASGNVAKNIQYF. The CDR3 DNA reads as TGTGCCAGCAGCTTAGAGGCTAGCGGGAATGTAGCCAAAAACATTCAGTACTTC.